The 13 T cell receptor beta chains given below trace back to one sample, sequenced in a study of blood T cell repertoires in COVID-19. Clones were sequenced by immunoSEQ multiplex PCR, and TCRdb holds only the in-frame ones, with some missing. The repertoire consists of fewer than 400,000 clones, with roughly 89% occurring once and the leading ten covering about a tenth. Input material: PBMCs or T cells enriched from blood (not recorded which). All receptors derive from a woman aged 50 to 60 who had recovered from COVID-19.

This clone was observed a single time. The genes are TRBV2 and TRBJ1-4; perhaps TRBD1 as D (5 bases). The CDR3 has 11 residues. Germline V gives CDR1 SNHLY, CDR2 FYNNEI. Trimming removed 8 bases from V and 8 bases from J, with 9 bases in between. The CDR3 coding sequence is TGTGCCAGCTCGCGGGGGGAAAAACTGTTTTTT. It encodes CASSRGEKLFF.

As to this clone: One end of the junction is discordant with germline, which a read error may explain. This chain joins TRBV11-2 and TRBJ1-2; possible D gene TRBD1, 5 bases. The CDR3 is made up of 11 amino acids. Germline V gene data show CDR1 as SGHAT and CDR2 as FQNNGV. The CDR3: CASSLGGDEVF. The CDR3 nucleotides read TGTGCCAGCAGCTTAGGGGGCGACGAAGTCTTC.

V is TRBV30 and J is TRBJ1-2; D uncertain. This CDR3 is 17 amino acids long. V was cut by 1 base and J by 3 bases, with 21 bases left in between. Germline V CDR1 and CDR2: GTSNPN, SVGIG (reference sequence). CDR3 sequence reads: CAWSGVFAGAEDYGYTF. The CDR3 DNA reads as TGTGCCTGGAGTGGAGTCTTCGCGGGCGCTGAGGACTATGGCTACACCTTC.

The genes are TRBV10-3 and TRBJ1-1, with TRBD1 as a possible D gene (5 bases). The CDR3 is 15 residues long. CDR1 is ENHRY and CDR2 is SYGVKD in the germline V gene. V dropped 4 bases and J dropped 0 bases, with 12 bases sitting between them. The CDR3 DNA reads as TGTGCCATCAGTGCCGGGGGGGGGATGAACACTGAAGCTTTCTTT. As protein: CAISAGGGMNTEAFF.

The chain couples TRBV9 to TRBJ1-3; 7 bases align to TRBD1. Per germline, CDR1 SGDLS and CDR2 YYNGEE. The CDR3 loop spans 15 amino acids. Losses at the gene ends were 4 bases for V and 4 bases for J; bases not matched to a gene: 8. CDR3 in DNA: TGTGCCAGCAGCTCCTCAAGGGGGCTCGGAAACACCATATATTTT. Protein sequence: CASSSSRGLGNTIYF. The variable domain in full, with the rest retrieved from reference TRBV9 and TRBJ1-3, is DSGVTQTPKHLITATGQRVTLRCSPRSGDLSVYWYQQSLDQGLQFLIQYYNGEERAKGNILERFSAQQFPDLHSELNLSSLELGDSALYFCASSSSRGLGNTIYFGEGSWLTVV.

This chain joins TRBV19 and TRBJ1-1; no clear D. This CDR3 spans 15 amino acids. Germline V gene lookup returns CDR1 LNHDA and CDR2 SQIVND (reference sequence). Trimming shortened V by 3 bases and J by 1 base, and 12 bases separated the two germline ends. CDR3 residues: CASSILEAWNTEAFF. In DNA, the CDR3 is TGTGCCAGTAGTATCCTCGAGGCCTGGAACACTGAAGCTTTCTTT.

The rearrangement links TRBV28 to TRBJ2-7; 7 nucleotides line up with TRBD2. Trimming at V came to 8 bases and at J to 5 bases, leaving 9 bases not matched to a gene. This CDR3 contains 13 residues. Germline V gene data show CDR1 as MDHEN and CDR2 as SYDVKM. The CDR3 here is CASGRGGVDEQYF. The CDR3, as DNA: TGTGCCAGCGGTCGTGGGGGGGTCGACGAGCAGTACTTC.

This clone has just one count. The rearrangement links TRBV4-2 to TRBJ1-1, with D possibly TRBD1 on 6 matching bases. The germline gives CDR1 LGHNA, CDR2 YNFKEQ. Trimming cost V 1 base and J 3 bases, with 15 bases left between them. The CDR3 spans 16 residues. DNA for the CDR3: TGTGCCAGCAGCCAAGTCCGTGGTGAGGGGGACACTGAAGCTTTCTTT. Amino acid sequence: CASSQVRGEGDTEAFF.

V usage is TRBV9 and J usage is TRBJ2-2; no reliable D call. The CDR3 loop spans 17 amino acids. CDR1 and CDR2 (germline): SGDLS, YYNGEE. The V and J ends lost 2 bases and 0 bases respectively, with 14 bases between them. This chain's CDR3 is CASSVYQAYANTGELFF. In DNA, the CDR3 is TGTGCCAGCAGCGTTTACCAGGCATACGCGAACACCGGGGAGCTGTTTTTT.

This clone has just one count. The rearrangement links TRBV28 to TRBJ1-2; 7 bases are shared with TRBD1. CDR3 length equals 15 residues. Per the germline V gene, CDR1 is MDHEN and CDR2 is SYDVKM. Trimming took 6 bases from V and 9 from J; bases not matched to a gene: 16. CDR3 loop: CASRKRSDRVDCYTF. DNA for the CDR3: TGTGCCAGCAGAAAAAGATCAGACAGGGTGGATTGCTACACCTTC.

The rearrangement uses TRBV28 and TRBJ1-6, with a tentative D call TRBD1 (5 bases). CDR3 length: 13 residues. V lost 6 bases and J lost 9, with 12 bases in between. Germline loops: CDR1 MDHEN, CDR2 SYDVKM. The CDR3 DNA is TGTGCCAGCAGCTCTCACAGGCCTTCACCCCTCCACTTT. Protein: CASSSHRPSPLHF. The whole variable domain, filled in from reference TRBV28 and TRBJ1-6, reads DVKVTQSSRYLVKRTGEKVFLECVQDMDHENMFWYRQDPGLGLRLIYFSYDVKMKEKGDIPEGYSVSREKKERFSLILESASTNQTSMYLCASSSHRPSPLHFGNGTRLTVT.

The CDR3 region has the DNA TGTGCCAGCTTCAACCCATCGGGCACCGGGGAGCTGTTTTTT. Translating it yields CASFNPSGTGELFF. The chain uses TRBV28 and TRBJ2-2; D is ambiguous. The CDR3 has 14 amino acids. V was cut by 8 bases and J by 4 bases, with 14 bases left in between. CDR1 and CDR2 (germline): MDHEN, SYDVKM.

On this clone: Other DNA sequences in this sample translate to the same CDR3. This rearrangement joins TRBV28 to TRBJ2-7; TRBD1 agrees at 11 bases. The CDR3 has 15 residues. V lost 4 bases and J lost 3; bases outside the gene matches: 5. CDR1 is MDHEN and CDR2 is SYDVKM in the germline V gene. CDR3: CASSSSGTGGYEQYF. Written as DNA, the CDR3 is TGTGCCAGCAGTTCTTCCGGGACAGGGGGCTACGAGCAGTACTTC.